This T cell receptor (beta chain) was documented in a study of blood T cell repertoires in COVID-19 (TCRdb year 2020). Regarding the complete study: The collaborator samples originated in the United States, Italy and Spain and spanned the acute and convalescent phases of COVID-19. The material from the prospective study consisted of cDNA or gDNA derived from T cells, B-cell-depleted T cells, or PBMCs. Deeply sampled blood TCRbeta repertoires from subjects exposed to, actively infected with, or recovered from COVID-19 were included in the dataset. The repertoires were made available in a free public database intended to serve as a resource for research on the immune response to SARS-CoV-2. The samples were drawn from two sources: the first 160 participants of the ongoing ImmuneRACE study, and some 1,300 subjects contributed by 6 global collaborators. Nearly every sample came with metadata listing a de-identified subject ID, COVID-19 status, age in years and sex. Where available, HLA class I and class II types were taken from metadata supplied by the sample provider and were not determined by assay-based typing.

Germline trimming amounts to 6 bases on V and 4 bases on J, with 4 as the count of junction bases outside the gene matches. The CDR3 runs 13 residues from the cysteine to the phenylalanine. The DNA shown is the 39-base CDR3, in frame from base 1. The study at large found these results: How much clinical and demographic metadata was included differed by source and by participant, and the metadata was provided uncurated.

Participants in the prospective study were enrolled through a virtual design, were aged about 18 to 100 years, and lived in fewer than 30 United States geographic areas. To assign participants to cohorts, the prospective study relied on clinical history that participants themselves reported in a screening survey and a study questionnaire. Recovered participants in ImmuneRACE Cohort 3 were defined by two consecutive negative NP/OP PCR tests, clearance by a healthcare professional, or resolution of symptoms. In the prospective study, mobile phlebotomists collected whole blood, serum and a nasopharyngeal or oropharyngeal swab from each participant. Over a roughly two-month period, participants in the prospective study had the option of providing additional blood draws and questionnaires. Before DNA extraction, blood samples from the prospective study were shipped at room temperature or frozen. With regard to this clone: It has no known antigen specificity. No base quality values were provided; no much bigger clone lies one nucleotide off.

TCRbeta CDR3 regions were amplified from genomic DNA using the immunoSEQ Assay, a bias-controlled multiplex PCR. In the paper's pipeline: The number of nucleated cells in each sample was estimated from the amplification of reference gene primers within the assay. To quantify the absolute abundance of each unique TCRbeta CDR3 rearrangement, sequence reads were collapsed and filtered. Productive Simpson clonality was computed per sample as the square root of Simpson's diversity index over productive rearrangements. TCRdb took over this immuneACCESS table, retaining in-frame rearrangements with V and J assigned. Such tables are incomplete; in checked studies, under half of the missing clones stem from an unresolved V gene, and the remainder is unexplained. Clone size and the V and J calls come from that table; the DNA yielded D and trimming. Present in this sample are fewer than 500,000 clones, roughly nine tenths of which were seen just once. The top ten clones comprise 1.1% of the sample.

The sequenced material came from PBMCs or T cells enriched from blood (not recorded which). The V and J segments used are TRBV12-3 or TRBV12-4 and TRBJ1-2; TRBD1 agrees with 8 junctional bases. This TCR came from a man aged 25-45 years who had recovered from COVID-19. The CDR3 region reads CASRQGGGYGYTF. The DNA reads as follows: TGTGCCAGCAGACAGGGGGGGGGCTATGGCTACACCTTC.